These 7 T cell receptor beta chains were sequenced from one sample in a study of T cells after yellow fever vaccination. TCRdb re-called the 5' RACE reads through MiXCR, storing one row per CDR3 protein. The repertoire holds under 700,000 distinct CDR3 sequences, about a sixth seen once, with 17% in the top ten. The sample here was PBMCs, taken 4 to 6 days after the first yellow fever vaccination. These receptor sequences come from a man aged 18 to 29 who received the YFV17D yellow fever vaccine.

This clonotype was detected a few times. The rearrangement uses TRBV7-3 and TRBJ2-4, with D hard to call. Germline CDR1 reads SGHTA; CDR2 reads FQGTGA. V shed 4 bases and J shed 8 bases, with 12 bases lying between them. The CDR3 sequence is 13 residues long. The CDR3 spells CASSSQTRDIQYF. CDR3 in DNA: TGTGCCAGCAGCTCCCAGACTCGAGACATTCAGTACTTC.

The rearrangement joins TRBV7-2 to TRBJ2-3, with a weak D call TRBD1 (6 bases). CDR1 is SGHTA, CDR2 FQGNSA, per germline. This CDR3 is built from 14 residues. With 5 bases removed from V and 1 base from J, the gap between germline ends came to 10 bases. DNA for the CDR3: TGTGCCAGCAGCCGTGAGGGGGGCACAGATACGCAGTATTTT. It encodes CASSREGGTDTQYF.

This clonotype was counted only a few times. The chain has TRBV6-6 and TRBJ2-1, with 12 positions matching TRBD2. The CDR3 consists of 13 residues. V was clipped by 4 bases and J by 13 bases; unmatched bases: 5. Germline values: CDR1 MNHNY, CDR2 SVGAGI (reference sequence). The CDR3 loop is CASSSGTSGSQFF. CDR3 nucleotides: TGTGCCAGCAGTTCCGGGACTAGCGGGTCCCAGTTCTTC.

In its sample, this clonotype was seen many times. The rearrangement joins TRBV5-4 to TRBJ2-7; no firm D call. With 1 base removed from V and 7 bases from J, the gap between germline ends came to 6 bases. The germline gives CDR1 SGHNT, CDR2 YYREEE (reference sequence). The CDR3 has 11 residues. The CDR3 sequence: CASSLRGEQYF. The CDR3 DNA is TGTGCCAGCAGCTTGCGAGGAGAGCAGTACTTC.

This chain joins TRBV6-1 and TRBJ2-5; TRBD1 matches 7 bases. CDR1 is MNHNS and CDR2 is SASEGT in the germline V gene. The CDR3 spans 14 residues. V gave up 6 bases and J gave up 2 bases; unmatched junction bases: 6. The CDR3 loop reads CASSRSTGQETQYF. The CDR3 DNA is TGTGCCAGCAGCCGATCGACAGGGCAAGAGACCCAGTACTTC.

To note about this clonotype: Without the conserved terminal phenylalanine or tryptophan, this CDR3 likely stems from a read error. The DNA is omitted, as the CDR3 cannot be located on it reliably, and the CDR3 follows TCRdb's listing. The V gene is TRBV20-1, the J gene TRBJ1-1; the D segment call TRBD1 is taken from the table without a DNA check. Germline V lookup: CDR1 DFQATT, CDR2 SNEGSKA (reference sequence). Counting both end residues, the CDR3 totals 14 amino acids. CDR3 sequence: CSAREGSPNTEDFY.

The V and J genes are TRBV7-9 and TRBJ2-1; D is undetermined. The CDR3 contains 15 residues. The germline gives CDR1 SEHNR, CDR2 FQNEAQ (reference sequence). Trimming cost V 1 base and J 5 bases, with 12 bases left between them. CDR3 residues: CASSLVVFSHNEQFF. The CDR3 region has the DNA TGTGCCAGCAGCTTAGTTGTGTTCTCGCACAATGAGCAGTTCTTC.